The 25 T cell receptor beta chains below were found in one sample sequenced in a study of cytomegalovirus exposure and HLA in healthy donors. Use of 60 Vbeta and 13 Jbeta primers characterized the PCR. Profiled with immunoSEQ multiplex PCR; TCRdb holds only in-frame clones, not every one. Of roughly 170,000 clones in the sample, roughly 84% were seen once. Input material: PBMCs. These receptors all come from a man aged 30 to 39 in good health and CMV-seronegative.

This clone appeared a few times. The chain joins TRBV2 to TRBJ2-2, with D hard to call. Germline-derived CDR1 and CDR2 are SNHLY and FYNNEI. The CDR3 loop spans 15 amino acids. Trimming took 3 bases from V and 3 from J, leaving 11 bases between them. CDR3 DNA: TGTGCCAGCAGTGAGGAGTTTGTAGACACCGGGGAGCTGTTTTTT. Translated: CASSEEFVDTGELFF. Combining the CDR3 with reference TRBV2 and TRBJ2-2 gives the whole variable domain EPEVTQTPSHQVTQMGQEVILRCVPISNHLYFYWYRQILGQKVEFLVSFYNNEISEKSEIFDDQFSVERPDGSNFTLKIRSTKLEDSAMYFCASSEEFVDTGELFFGEGSRLTVL.

The chain combines TRBV6-1 with TRBJ1-3; the D gene is possibly TRBD1 (5 bases). Trimming took 10 bases from V and 0 from J, leaving 16 bases between them. Germline CDR1 MNHNS, CDR2 SASEGT. The CDR3 spans 15 residues. The CDR3 nucleotides read TGTGCCACCAGGGACGGACAAGGCTCTGGAAACACCATATATTTT. Translation gives CATRDGQGSGNTIYF.

The chain carries TRBV7-2 and TRBJ2-5, with 12 nucleotides matching TRBD2. Germline lookup yields CDR1 SGHTA and CDR2 FQGNSA. V was pared by 3 bases and J by 4 bases, with 6 bases of the junction left unmatched. The CDR3 runs 16 residues. The CDR3 is CASSLPGLAGRETQYF. In DNA, the CDR3 is TGTGCCAGCAGCTTGCCCGGACTAGCGGGGAGAGAGACCCAGTACTTC.

The sample holds one count of this clone. V and J are TRBV9 and TRBJ2-5; 8 bases match TRBD1. V lost 1 base, J lost 5 bases, and 4 bases stayed unmatched. In germline, CDR1 is SGDLS, CDR2 YYNGEE. CDR3 length: 14 amino acids. CDR3 residues: CASSVQGAGETQYF. DNA of the CDR3: TGTGCCAGCAGCGTACAGGGGGCAGGTGAGACCCAGTACTTC.

The chain uses TRBV7-8 and TRBJ1-5; 7 bases line up with TRBD1. V shed 3 bases and J 7 bases; nucleotides not matched to a gene: 6. The germline CDR1 and CDR2 sequences are SGHVS and FQNEAQ. CDR3 length: 14 residues. Written as DNA, the CDR3 is TGTGCCAGCAGCTTTAGTACAGGGGAACAGCCCCAGCATTTT. Protein product: CASSFSTGEQPQHF.

The rearrangement uses TRBV7-9 and TRBJ1-1, with D unclear. Trimming took off 5 bases at V and 1 base at J, with 11 bases between the two ends. Germline assignment: CDR1 SEHNR and CDR2 FQNEAQ (reference sequence). The CDR3 has 14 residues. The CDR3 coding sequence is TGTGCCAGCAGCCTAGGCGATGCGAACACTGAAGCTTTCTTT. This codes for CASSLGDANTEAFF.

This chain uses TRBV5-1 with TRBJ2-5, with 7 nucleotides matching TRBD2. Germline trimming cut 0 bases from V and 1 base from J; bases unmatched to any gene: 0. In germline, CDR1 is SGHRS, CDR2 YFSETQ. The length of the CDR3 is 14 residues. This CDR3 reads CASSLASGQETQYF. In DNA, the CDR3 is TGCGCCAGCAGCTTGGCTAGCGGCCAAGAGACCCAGTACTTC. Full variable domain (outside the CDR3, taken from reference TRBV5-1 and TRBJ2-5): KAGVTQTPRYLIKTRGQQVTLSCSPISGHRSVSWYQQTPGQGLQFLFEYFSETQRNKGNFPGRFSGRQFSNSRSEMNVSTLELGDSALYLCASSLASGQETQYFGPGTRLLVL.

CDR3 in DNA: TGTGCCAGCAGCCGACAGGGCAGTGGAGATACGCAGTATTTT. Its protein product is CASSRQGSGDTQYF. The rearrangement links TRBV6-1 to TRBJ2-3; the match to TRBD1 covers 7 bases. Germline CDR1 reads MNHNS; CDR2 reads SASEGT. The CDR3 extends over 14 amino acids. The J segment lost 5 bases and the V segment lost 6 bases, leaving 8 bases of the junction unmatched.

This clone has a single count. The chain carries TRBV6-1 and TRBJ2-4, with D possibly matching TRBD2 (5 bases). The V and J ends lost 5 bases and 14 bases respectively, with 19 bases between them. The CDR3 is 13 amino acids. Germline V gene sequence: CDR1 MNHNS, CDR2 SASEGT. The CDR3 nucleotides are TGTGCCAGCAGTTGGTTAGTGGTGGGGAGTGAGTACTTC. Translating it yields CASSWLVVGSEYF.

This chain uses TRBV6-6 with TRBJ2-7; TRBD2 matches at 11 bases. This CDR3 spans 15 amino acids. Germline lookup yields CDR1 MNHNY and CDR2 SVGAGI (reference sequence). Trimming removed 6 bases from V and 0 bases from J; junction bases left unmatched: 4. CDR3 amino acids: CASSLTSGSSYEQYF. CDR3 DNA: TGTGCCAGCAGCCTAACTAGCGGGAGCTCCTACGAGCAGTACTTC.

V and J are TRBV5-1 and TRBJ2-7; 10 nucleotides line up with TRBD2. The CDR3 covers 15 residues. CDR1 and CDR2 (germline): SGHRS, YFSETQ. V lost 5 bases to trimming and J lost 0 bases; unmatched junction nucleotides: 5. In nucleotides, the CDR3 is TGCGCCAGCAGGTTGACTAGCGGGTCCTCCTACGAGCAGTACTTC. Translating gives CASRLTSGSSYEQYF.

V gene TRBV6-6 combines with J gene TRBJ1-3; 8 bases align to TRBD1. Germline CDR1 and CDR2: MNHNY and SVGAGI (reference sequence). The CDR3 is 16 amino acids. After removal of 2 bases from V and 4 bases from J, the junction contained 7 bases not matched to a gene. Written as DNA, the CDR3 is TGTGCCAGCAGTTACAGGGGGGGGACAGGCGGAAACACCATATATTTT. Residues: CASSYRGGTGGNTIYF.

This chain connects TRBV5-1 to TRBJ2-3; D call uncertain. The CDR3 sequence is 13 residues long. Trimming shortened V by 4 bases and J by 0 bases, and 6 bases separated the two germline ends. Germline lookup yields CDR1 SGHRS and CDR2 YFSETQ. This CDR3 is CASSPGSTDTQYF. The CDR3 DNA reads as TGCGCCAGCAGCCCCGGTAGCACAGATACGCAGTATTTT.

This clone showed up just once. The rearrangement uses TRBV6-1 and TRBJ1-6; D remains ambiguous. The germline V and J ends were trimmed by 4 bases and 0 bases, with 19 bases remaining between them. The CDR3 contains 19 residues. The germline CDR1 and CDR2 sequences are MNHNS and SASEGT. DNA for the CDR3: TGTGCCAGCAGTGGGACTGCAACCCCGAAAAGCTCCTATAATTCACCCCTCCACTTT. It encodes CASSGTATPKSSYNSPLHF.

The genes are TRBV7-9 and TRBJ1-1, with 9 bases matching TRBD1. The CDR3 spans 15 residues. Germline-derived CDR1 and CDR2 are SEHNR and FQNEAQ (reference sequence). V lost 5 bases and J lost 5; bases outside the gene matches: 9. The CDR3 reads CASSVGDRVDTEAFF. The CDR3 DNA reads TGTGCCAGCAGCGTAGGGGACAGGGTTGATACTGAAGCTTTCTTT.

This rearrangement joins TRBV15 to TRBJ2-2, with 7 bases fitting TRBD1. Germline trimming cut 8 bases from V and 6 bases from J; bases unmatched to any gene: 6. The germline CDR1 and CDR2 sequences are LNHNV and YYDKDF (reference sequence). The CDR3 runs 13 residues. CDR3 DNA sequence: TGTGCCACCCAACTTACAGGGGCCGGGGAGCTGTTTTTT. Protein: CATQLTGAGELFF.

The DNA for the CDR3 is TGCAGCGTTGTCCCGACTAGCGGGAGTACAGATACGCAGTATTTT. Its protein product is CSVVPTSGSTDTQYF. The J gene is TRBJ2-3, the V gene TRBV29-1; 12 bases align to TRBD2. Germline CDR1 reads SQVTM; CDR2 reads ANQGSEA. Unmatched junction bases numbered 5, after V lost 4 bases and J lost 3 bases. The CDR3 covers 15 residues.

Notes on this clone: Relative to the germline gene, one junction end is altered; a read error may explain this. The J gene is TRBJ2-7, the V gene TRBV7-9; 11 nucleotides align to TRBD2. The CDR3 has 19 residues. Germline V gene lookup returns CDR1 SEHNR and CDR2 FQNEAQ (reference sequence). The CDR3 region is CSSSFRGLAGGRPAYEQYF. The CDR3 DNA reads as TGTTCCAGCAGCTTCAGAGGGCTAGCGGGAGGTCGGCCCGCCTACGAGCAGTACTTC. Supplemented by reference TRBV7-9 and TRBJ2-7, the full variable domain reads DTGVSQNPRHKITKRGQNVTFRCDPISEHNRLYWYRQTLGQGPEFLTYFQNEAQLEKSRLLSDRFSAERPKGSFSTLEIQRTEQGDSAMYLCSSSFRGLAGGRPAYEQYFGPGTRLTVT.

This clone came up a few times. The chain links TRBV5-6 to TRBJ1-4, with TRBD1 as a possible D gene (6 bases). Germline values: CDR1 SGHDT, CDR2 YYEEEE. Trimming left V 4 bases short and J 7 bases short, with 17 bases between. This CDR3 contains 15 residues. The CDR3 region has the DNA TGTGCCAGCAGCCCTCAAGCAGGGGCTGGTGAAAAACTGTTTTTT. This sequence encodes CASSPQAGAGEKLFF.

The chain carries TRBV15 and TRBJ2-7; D is perhaps TRBD2 (5 bases). Germline V lookup: CDR1 LNHNV, CDR2 YYDKDF (reference sequence). The V and J ends lost 0 bases and 4 bases respectively, with 10 bases between them. The CDR3 length is 14 residues. This CDR3 is CATSRDGVGYEQYF. CDR3 DNA: TGTGCCACCAGCAGAGACGGGGTGGGGTACGAGCAGTACTTC.

V is TRBV29-1 and J is TRBJ1-2, with a possible D match to TRBD1 (5 bases). The CDR3 covers 18 residues. Germline CDR1 SQVTM, CDR2 ANQGSEA. V lost 4 bases and J 4 bases, leaving 28 bases between the germline ends. The CDR3 region has the DNA TGCAGCGTTGTATCCGATCTCATGGTGCGTGGCGGGGGCTATGGCTACACCTTC. Translating gives CSVVSDLMVRGGGYGYTF.

The chain is built from TRBV6-4 and TRBJ1-2; TRBD1 aligns across 9 bases. The CDR3 has 13 residues. CDR1 and CDR2 from the germline V gene are MRHNA and SNTAGT. The V and J ends lost 6 bases and 12 bases, in that order; junction bases with no gene match: 11. Here the CDR3 DNA reads TGTGCCAGCAGGAGAGAGGACAGGGGAGCTGACACCTTC. This sequence encodes CASRREDRGADTF.

The chain recombines TRBV5-1 with TRBJ2-5; D gene unclear. The CDR3 has 13 residues. CDR1 SGHRS and CDR2 YFSETQ come from the germline V gene. V lost 0 bases, J lost 5 bases, and 8 bases lay in between. CDR3 loop: CASSLAIGETQYF. In DNA, the CDR3 is TGCGCCAGCAGCTTGGCCATCGGGGAGACCCAGTACTTC.

The rearrangement joins TRBV6-1 to TRBJ2-1; D possibly corresponds to TRBD2 (6 bases). The CDR3 spans 14 residues. The V end was cut by 3 bases, the J end by 0 bases, with 6 bases between. CDR1 is MNHNS, CDR2 SASEGT, per germline. The DNA of the CDR3 is TGTGCCAGCAGTGACGGGGGCTCCTACAATGAGCAGTTCTTC. Translated, it gives CASSDGGSYNEQFF.

This chain links TRBV4-2 with TRBJ2-3, with D perhaps TRBD2 (5 bases). CDR1 and CDR2 from the germline V gene are LGHNA and YNFKEQ. V lost 1 base and J 5 bases, leaving 10 bases between the germline ends. The CDR3 is 14 residues long. CDR3 residues: CASSQGDEGDTQYF. DNA of the CDR3: TGTGCCAGCAGCCAAGGAGATGAGGGAGATACGCAGTATTTT.